This TCR beta chain was sequenced in a study of breast tumors, draining lymph nodes, adjacent tissues. MiXCR was run by TCRdb on the multiplex PCR reads, yielding one entry per CDR3 protein. The sample lists approximately 60,000 distinct CDR3 sequences; roughly 50% were seen once. The CDR3 totals 17 residues. Germline V gene lookup returns CDR1 SGDLS and CDR2 YYNGEE. Trimming pared 3 bases from V and 2 bases from J, leaving 18 bases between. The chain couples TRBV9 to TRBJ1-5; D possibly corresponds to TRBD1 (5 bases). Sequenced: breast tumor tissue. The clonotype comes from a female donor with breast cancer. Some clones in this sample may be carry-over from other donors' samples. The CDR3 bases are TGTGCCAGCAGCGGGGGACTCCCGGGGGACGGCAATCAGCCCCAGCATTTT. Protein sequence: CASSGGLPGDGNQPQHF.